These 14 T cell receptor beta chains originate from one sample sequenced in a study of control samples from healthy donors and cancer patients (dated by TCRdb to 2019 to 2021). Library creation used the immunoSEQ multiplex PCR assay. TCRdb limited this immuneACCESS table to in-frame rearrangements with V and J called. A share of clones is missing; checked studies link under half to unresolved V genes, and the rest is unexplained. The sample table shows about 130,000 clones, and over 75% are seen once. The ten top clones hold about 2.5% of the sample. The sequenced sample consisted of blood. These receptors were obtained from a man between 18 and 35 years old in good health.

The CDR3 spells CASSQLPGRETYGYTF. DNA of the CDR3: TGTGCCAGCAGCCAACTTCCGGGACGAGAAACGTATGGCTACACCTTC. J is TRBJ1-2 and V is TRBV3-1 (or the pseudogene TRBV3-2); the D gene is possibly TRBD1 (5 bases). CDR1 is LGHDT and CDR2 is YNNKEL in the germline V gene (reference sequence). The ends were cut back, 2 bases at V and 5 bases at J, with 18 bases in the middle. The CDR3 has 16 amino acids.

The V gene is TRBV28, the J gene TRBJ2-5, with D perhaps given as TRBD1 or TRBD2 (7 bases each). CDR1 is MDHEN and CDR2 is SYDVKM in the germline V gene. Trimming cost V 3 bases and J 1 base, with 18 bases left between them. The CDR3 consists of 17 residues. The CDR3 DNA follows: TGTGCCAGCAGTTTTTATCAGGGGGGGAAATTCCAAGAGACCCAGTACTTC. Protein: CASSFYQGGKFQETQYF.

This chain links TRBV3-1 (or the pseudogene TRBV3-2) with TRBJ1-1; possible D gene TRBD1, 5 bases. The germline CDR1 and CDR2 sequences are LGHDT and YNNKEL (reference sequence). The CDR3 is 12 residues long. The ends were cut back, 6 bases at V and 1 base at J, with 6 bases in the middle. The CDR3 region is CASSRGNTEAFF. The CDR3 DNA sequence: TGTGCCAGCAGTAGGGGGAACACTGAAGCTTTCTTT.

The rearrangement uses TRBV13 and TRBJ1-2, with D hard to call. Germline CDR1 and CDR2: PRHDT and FYEKMQ (reference sequence). The CDR3 has 15 amino acids. V lost 5 bases and J lost 7, with 20 bases in between. The CDR3 DNA follows: TGTGCCAGCAGCCAAGACTCAGGCCCTCGGCGTGGCTACACCTTC. It specifies CASSQDSGPRRGYTF.

The chain joins TRBV28 to TRBJ2-7; D is unresolved. With 6 bases removed from V and 5 bases from J, the gap between germline ends came to 23 bases. Germline V gives CDR1 MDHEN, CDR2 SYDVKM. The CDR3 runs to 16 residues. The CDR3 loop reads CASSPLWASVLHEQYF. CDR3 in DNA: TGTGCCAGCAGCCCGCTTTGGGCCTCGGTACTCCACGAGCAGTACTTC. Filled out from reference TRBV28 and TRBJ2-7, the complete variable domain reads DVKVTQSSRYLVKRTGEKVFLECVQDMDHENMFWYRQDPGLGLRLIYFSYDVKMKEKGDIPEGYSVSREKKERFSLILESASTNQTSMYLCASSPLWASVLHEQYFGPGTRLTVT.

The V call is TRBV7-9, the J call TRBJ1-5, with D possibly being TRBD1 (5 bases). There are 14 residues in the CDR3. V was clipped by 2 bases and J by 4 bases, with 9 bases between them. Germline CDR1 is SEHNR and CDR2 is FQNEAQ (reference sequence). The CDR3 sequence is CASSLPGTNQPQHF. For the CDR3, the DNA is TGTGCCAGCAGCTTACCGGGGACGAATCAGCCCCAGCATTTT.

This clone was detected only a few times. The gene calls are TRBV19 and TRBJ1-5; a weak D match, TRBD1 (6 bases). Trimming stripped 5 bases from V and 1 base from J, with 9 bases between. The germline CDR1 and CDR2 sequences are LNHDA and SQIVND (reference sequence). The CDR3 loop spans 14 amino acids. CDR3 DNA sequence: TGTGCCAGTAGTGCAGGGGAGAGCAATCAGCCCCAGCATTTT. Translation: CASSAGESNQPQHF.

The chain links TRBV6-4 to TRBJ2-2; D not certain. Trimming pared 3 bases from V and 3 bases from J, leaving 8 bases between. The CDR3 spans 14 residues. Germline CDR1 reads MRHNA; CDR2 reads SNTAGT. The CDR3 reads CASSEGRDTGELFF. The DNA of the CDR3 is TGTGCCAGCAGTGAGGGCCGGGACACCGGGGAGCTGTTTTTT.

The chain couples TRBV5-6 to TRBJ2-1, with 7 bases that match TRBD1. CDR1 SGHDT and CDR2 YYEEEE come from the germline V gene. The V and J ends lost 4 bases and 5 bases, in that order; junction bases with no gene match: 15. There are 17 residues in the CDR3. DNA for the CDR3: TGTGCCAGCAGCCGAGCTCCCCTGGGGCAGGGGGACAATGAGCAGTTCTTC. Translated, it gives CASSRAPLGQGDNEQFF.

This clone was seen just once. The chain is built from TRBV7-2 and TRBJ2-3; no definite D call. Trimming cost V 5 bases and J 1 base, with 7 bases left between them. The CDR3 is 13 residues long. CDR1 and CDR2 (germline): SGHTA, FQGNSA. DNA for the CDR3: TGTGCCAGCAGCGACCACGGCACAGATACGCAGTATTTT. Amino acids: CASSDHGTDTQYF.

Only one count was recorded for this clone. V usage is TRBV2 and J usage is TRBJ1-5; no clear D. Germline CDR1 reads SNHLY; CDR2 reads FYNNEI. The V gene lost 4 bases and the J gene lost 3 bases, with 10 bases spanning the gap. This CDR3 contains 14 residues. As DNA, the CDR3 is TGTGCCAGCAGTGGCAGGACCCCCAATCAGCCCCAGCATTTT. The encoded protein is CASSGRTPNQPQHF.

CDR3 bases: TGTGCCAGCAGTGAAATACGAGGGGGCGAGCAGTACTTC. It encodes CASSEIRGGEQYF. V is TRBV6-1 and J is TRBJ2-7; weak D call: TRBD1 (6 bases). The CDR3 loop spans 13 amino acids. V lost 2 bases, J lost 6 bases, and 11 bases lay in between. From germline, CDR1 is MNHNS and CDR2 SASEGT.

This clone was seen just once. The CDR3 DNA reads TGTGCCAGCACCGAGACAGGGGGCGCTTATGGCTACACCTTC. Translated: CASTETGGAYGYTF. The chain joins TRBV21-1 to TRBJ1-2; TRBD1 is taken as the D call from the table, unchecked against the DNA. TRBV21-1 is shown as a pseudogene. The CDR3 consists of 14 residues.

This chain links TRBV10-1 with TRBJ2-1; maybe TRBD1 (6 bases). Germline values: CDR1 WNHNN, CDR2 SYGVQD (reference sequence). Trimming took 11 bases from V and 4 from J, leaving 12 bases between them. The CDR3 has 12 amino acids. DNA of the CDR3: TGCGCCTACAGGGTTGGGTACAATGAGCAGTTCTTC. It encodes CAYRVGYNEQFF.